This section outlines one T cell receptor (beta chain) sequence together with its context. The data were obtained in a study of blood T cell repertoires in COVID-19. About the research overall: T cells, B-cell-depleted T cells, or PBMCs provided the cDNA or gDNA that served as material.

Generated by immunoSEQ multiplex PCR, the TCRdb table keeps only in-frame clones and is missing some. The profile shows 200,000 to 250,000 clones, around 89% of them singletons. Resolution of symptoms, clearance, or two negative PCRs was present in recovered Cohort 3 donors. V was shortened by 0 bases and J by 1 base, with 18 bases between the two germline ends. CDR3 length equals 18 residues. The germline CDR1 and CDR2 sequences are SGHNT and YENEEA. The chain combines TRBV11-3 with TRBJ1-1; possibly TRBD1 for D (5 bases). The source of this sequence is a woman younger than 45 who had recovered from COVID-19. Sequenced input: PBMCs or T cells enriched from blood (not recorded which). CDR3 amino acids: CASSLEGGSLPRNTEAFF. As DNA, the CDR3 is TGTGCCAGCAGCTTAGAGGGGGGGTCCCTTCCTCGGAACACTGAAGCTTTCTTT.